This T cell receptor beta chain derives from a study of T cells in Graves' hyperthyroidism and ophthalmopathy. Whole-study results and caveats: Ophthalmopathy was predicted by the model a median of approximately six months ahead of onset.

The study excluded patients with uncontrolled infection, other autoimmune disease, pregnancy or lactation. Amplification yielded TCR beta CDR3 regions, with RNA transcripts as the source. First-round RT-PCR of the TCR CDR3 relied on the HTBI primer set. TCRdb reanalysed the multiplex PCR reads using MiXCR and keeps one entry per CDR3 protein. The sample has 600,000 to 900,000 distinct CDR3 sequences, roughly 15% seen once; the top ten hold 8.4%. This CDR3 spans 14 amino acids. The germline V gene has CDR1 MNHNS and CDR2 SASEGT. This clonotype was picked up one time. Its target is unknown. One junction end disagrees with the germline gene, perhaps due to a read error.

This sequence joins TRBV6-1 and TRBJ2-7, with 11 bases aligning to TRBD2. This TCR was recovered from a man younger than 35 with Graves' hyperthyroidism. Sample: blood. The CDR3 region is CASSAGLAVYEQCF. The CDR3, as DNA: TGTGCCAGCAGTGCGGGACTAGCGGTTTACGAGCAGTGCTTC.